This T cell receptor (beta chain) was observed in a study of T cell responses to AZD1222 COVID-19 vaccine (dated by TCRdb to the early 2020s). Looking at the study overall: A total of about 230 trial participants underwent TCR sequencing, of whom 200 to 220 received two doses of AZD1222 and about 25 received two doses of the MenACWY control vaccine. Trial participants were enrolled by age into 18-55, 56-69 and 70-plus year subgroups, with roughly 160, 29 and 62 TCR-sequenced participants respectively.

The intended sense of this specimen's time point label: about 28 days (+/-7) after the second vaccine dose. AZD1222 recipients given second doses at about 4 weeks or at about 12 weeks were pooled, since spike-specific TCR depth and breadth were not found to differ between the two schedules. The vaccinee samples were drawn from two UK trials, COV001 and COV002, one of which was a single-blind randomized controlled phase 2/3 trial testing AZD1222 (ChAdOx1 nCoV-19) in healthy adults. For TCRbeta chain sequencing, PBMC samples from trial participants were taken at day 0 and at day 28 after the second dose. As to this clone: Its recognized antigen is unknown. No base qualities exist here, and no much larger clone lies one base off it.

The CDR3 goes from the cysteine to the phenylalanine over 16 residues. Kept here is only the CDR3 DNA, which spans 48 bases and is read in frame from base 1. Deletion took 4 bases off V and 6 bases off J, with a span of 21 bases between the germline ends. The CDR3 regions of human TCRbeta chains were analyzed by immunosequencing. On the authors' methods: TCRs in the repertoires were compared against a reference library of SARS-CoV-2-specific TCRs that had been generated with the MIRA antigen-specificity platform. Breadth meant the fraction of unique TCRs that were SARS-CoV-2-associated, whereas depth meant the fraction of total T cells that were SARS-CoV-2-associated. Each spike-specific TCR was assigned to its reactive spike region and to a CD4 or CD8 class using the MIRA data. Log10-transformed breadth and depth values were compared by one-way ANOVA with Sidak's multiple comparisons tests. TCRdb stores this immuneACCESS table with in-frame sequences only. Part of the clones is absent; in the studies checked, under half of the shortfall reflects unresolved V genes, and no reason is known for the rest. V, J and clone size are those of that table, while D and trimming were read from the DNA. The sample profile shows 98,000 or so clones; almost 90% of them were found once. The leading ten clones occupy approximately 15% of the sample.

Points the paper makes about the study in general: Vaccine-associated CD4 TCRs spanned the whole spike protein, with dominant responses in regions 160-218 and 743-854. Because no day 14 peak-response samples were available, the repertoires could be characterized only after the peak T cell response. The 56-69-year group was small, and its depth increase did not reach significance, likely because of low power. Participants were mostly white British, with more females than males. The authors suggested clonal diversity may have been underestimated. After two AZD1222 doses, spike-specific TCR breadth and depth were significantly higher than at day 0 and than in MenACWY recipients. Conclusions about previously exposed vaccinees are limited, since just six AZD1222 recipients were seropositive for SARS-CoV-2 at baseline. Nearly half of unique spike-specific TCRs reportedly recognized epitopes outside regions mutated in the B.1.351 and B.1.1.7 variants.

This TCR was recovered from an adult who received the AZD1222 COVID-19 vaccine. The specimen comprised peripheral blood, sampled 28 days after the second AZD1222 dose. The V and J genes are TRBV23-1 and TRBJ1-1, with the D segment identity uncertain. TRBV23-1 counts as an open reading frame of uncertain function. CDR3 sequence: CASSRTVDEQKAEAFF. The nucleotide sequence reads as follows: TGCGCCAGCAGTCGGACGGTAGATGAACAAAAGGCTGAAGCTTTCTTT.